Listed here are 11 T cell receptor beta chains from one sample, sequenced in a study of technical replicates of blood from a handful of donors. Assay: immunoSEQ multiplex PCR; the TCRdb copy retains only in-frame clones and omits some. The profile shows 70,000 to 85,000 clones, around 97% of them singletons. The sample comprised T cells isolated from PBMCs. The receptors come from a human donor in good health.

This chain uses TRBV28 with TRBJ2-5; the D gene is possibly TRBD2 (5 bases). Germline V gene data show CDR1 as MDHEN and CDR2 as SYDVKM. V shed 5 bases and J shed 7 bases, with 20 bases lying between them. This CDR3 region has 15 residues. This chain's CDR3 is CASSITGTREGTQYF. Written as DNA, the CDR3 is TGTGCCAGCAGTATCACGGGCACCCGAGAGGGGACCCAGTACTTC.

V gene TRBV11-2 combines with J gene TRBJ2-3; 14 positions match TRBD2. Losses at the gene ends were 1 base for V and 4 bases for J; bases not matched to a gene: 4. Germline CDR1 SGHAT, CDR2 FQNNGV. The CDR3 contains 17 residues. The CDR3 DNA follows: TGTGCCAGCAGCTTAGGACTAGCGGGAGGGCTGGCAGATACGCAGTATTTT. Amino acids: CASSLGLAGGLADTQYF.

V and J are TRBV6-1 and TRBJ1-2; D may be TRBD1 (6 bases). From germline, CDR1 is MNHNS and CDR2 SASEGT. This CDR3 is 13 amino acids long. V lost 4 bases, J lost 7 bases, and 13 bases lay in between. The CDR3 loop is CASSGTGRRGYTF. The DNA of the CDR3 is TGTGCCAGCAGTGGTACAGGGCGGCGTGGCTACACCTTC.

This sequence joins TRBV6-1 and TRBJ1-2; perhaps TRBD1 as D (6 bases). CDR3 length: 14 residues. Trimming stripped 6 bases from V and 2 bases from J, with 13 bases between. Germline CDR1 reads MNHNS; CDR2 reads SASEGT. For the CDR3, the DNA is TGTGCCAGCAGCGTCAGGGGTGAGAACTATGGCTACACCTTC. This gives the protein CASSVRGENYGYTF.

This chain uses TRBV29-1 with TRBJ2-7, with TRBD2 matching over 7 bases. The CDR3 spans 14 residues. Germline V CDR1 and CDR2: SQVTM, ANQGSEA. V lost 1 base to trimming and J lost 5 bases; unmatched junction nucleotides: 8. The DNA of the CDR3 is TGCAGCGTTGAAGGGGTAGCGGGTCAAGACGAGCAGTACTTC. This encodes CSVEGVAGQDEQYF.

V usage is TRBV9 and J usage is TRBJ1-4; 7 bases map to TRBD1. The length of the CDR3 is 15 residues. Germline V gene sequence: CDR1 SGDLS, CDR2 YYNGEE. V trimming: 0 bases; J trimming: 8 bases; junction bases outside the gene matches: 7. The CDR3 DNA reads as TGTGCCAGCAGCGTAGCTGAGGGGGCGGAGGAAAAACTGTTTTTT. It specifies CASSVAEGAEEKLFF.

The rearrangement joins TRBV5-5 to TRBJ2-5; TRBD1 is a possible D gene (5 bases). Trimming took off 0 bases at V and 4 bases at J, with 13 bases between the two ends. The CDR3 loop spans 15 amino acids. Germline CDR1 reads SGHKS; CDR2 reads YYEKEE (reference sequence). The CDR3 region is CASSLVGASVETQYF. The CDR3 DNA follows: TGTGCCAGCAGCTTGGTAGGGGCGAGTGTAGAGACCCAGTACTTC.

On this clone itself: The same CDR3 arises from other DNA sequences in this sample as well. This sequence joins TRBV7-9 and TRBJ2-7; D unclear. Germline V gene sequence: CDR1 SEHNR, CDR2 FQNEAQ (reference sequence). This CDR3 has 12 amino acids. V shed 5 bases and J shed 1 base, with 6 bases lying between them. The chain's CDR3 is CASSLESYEQYF. The CDR3 nucleotides read TGTGCCAGCAGCCTCGAGTCCTACGAGCAGTACTTC.

The V call is TRBV7-2, the J call TRBJ1-3; the D gene is possibly TRBD1 (5 bases). There are 12 residues in the CDR3. Germline V gene data show CDR1 as SGHTA and CDR2 as FQGNSA. V lost 5 bases and J 8 bases, leaving 10 bases between the germline ends. CDR3 amino acids: CASSQGEHTIYF. The CDR3, as DNA: TGTGCCAGCAGCCAAGGGGAACACACCATATATTTT.

V usage is TRBV19 and J usage is TRBJ2-1, with D perhaps TRBD2 (6 bases). Germline lookup yields CDR1 LNHDA and CDR2 SQIVND (reference sequence). This CDR3 is 14 amino acids long. V was clipped by 6 bases and J by 1 base, with 10 bases between them. CDR3 nucleotides: TGTGCCAGTAGCATCGGGACTTCCTACAATGAGCAGTTCTTC. It translates to CASSIGTSYNEQFF.

This chain uses TRBV4-2 with TRBJ2-1, with TRBD1 as a possible D gene (6 bases). Trimming took 1 base from V and 7 from J, leaving 11 bases between them. The germline V gene has CDR1 LGHNA and CDR2 YNFKEQ. The CDR3 covers 14 residues. The CDR3 here is CASSQVGADNEQFF. The CDR3 DNA sequence: TGTGCCAGCAGCCAAGTGGGGGCCGATAATGAGCAGTTCTTC.